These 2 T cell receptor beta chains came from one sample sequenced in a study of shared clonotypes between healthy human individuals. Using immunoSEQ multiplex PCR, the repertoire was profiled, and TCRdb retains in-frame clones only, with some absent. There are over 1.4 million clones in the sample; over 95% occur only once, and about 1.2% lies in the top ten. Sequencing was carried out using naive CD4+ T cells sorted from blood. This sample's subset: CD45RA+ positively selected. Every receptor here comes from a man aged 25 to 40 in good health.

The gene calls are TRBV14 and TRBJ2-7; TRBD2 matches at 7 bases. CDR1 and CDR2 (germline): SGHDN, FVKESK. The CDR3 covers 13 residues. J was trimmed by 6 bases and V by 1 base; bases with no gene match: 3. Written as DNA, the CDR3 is TGTGCCAGCAGCCAAGGACTAGCCGTCGAGCAGTACTTC. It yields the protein CASSQGLAVEQYF.

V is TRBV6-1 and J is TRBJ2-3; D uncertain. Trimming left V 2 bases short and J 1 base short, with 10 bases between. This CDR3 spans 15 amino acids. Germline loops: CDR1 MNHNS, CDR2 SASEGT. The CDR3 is CASSESHGGTDTQYF. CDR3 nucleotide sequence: TGTGCCAGCAGTGAATCCCACGGAGGCACAGATACGCAGTATTTT.